The 14 T cell receptor beta chains given below trace back to one sample, sequenced in a study of control samples from healthy donors and cancer patients. Clones were sequenced by immunoSEQ multiplex PCR, and TCRdb holds only the in-frame ones, with some missing. This sample contains about 200,000 clones. Sequenced input: blood. These receptor sequences come from a woman aged 30 to 39 in good health.

The chain is built from TRBV10-3 and TRBJ1-1; perhaps TRBD1 as D (5 bases). CDR1 and CDR2 from the germline V gene are ENHRY and SYGVKD. CDR3 size: 13 residues. V shed 8 bases and J shed 5 bases, with 15 bases lying between them. The CDR3 spells CAIASGGGTEAFF. The DNA of the CDR3 is TGTGCCATCGCCTCTGGGGGAGGTACTGAAGCTTTCTTT.

This chain uses TRBV5-1 with TRBJ2-7; weak D call: TRBD1 (6 bases). The CDR3 is made up of 15 amino acids. Germline lookup yields CDR1 SGHRS and CDR2 YFSETQ. With 4 bases removed from V and 1 base from J, the gap between germline ends came to 15 bases. CDR3 sequence (DNA): TGCGCCAGCAGCCCCACAGGGTACATTTCCTACGAGCAGTACTTC. Protein sequence: CASSPTGYISYEQYF.

The V call is TRBV12-3 or TRBV12-4, the J call TRBJ1-2; TRBD1 agrees at 7 bases. V trimming: 6 bases; J trimming: 6 bases; junction bases outside the gene matches: 7. The CDR3 covers 13 residues. CDR3 in amino acids: CASSRDSFHGYTF. CDR3 coding DNA: TGTGCCAGCAGCCGGGACAGCTTCCATGGCTACACCTTC.

The rearrangement joins TRBV18 to TRBJ1-1; no clear D gene. Trimming stripped 1 base from V and 0 bases from J, with 12 bases between. Germline V lookup: CDR1 KGHSH, CDR2 LQKENI. The CDR3 length is 16 residues. CDR3 residues: CASSPLESTLNTEAFF. The CDR3 DNA reads as TGTGCCAGCTCACCACTTGAGTCTACACTGAACACTGAAGCTTTCTTT.

V and J are TRBV4-1 and TRBJ1-2; D gene uncertain. Trimming left V 4 bases short and J 2 bases short, with 11 bases between. Germline V gives CDR1 MGHRA, CDR2 YSYEKL. This CDR3 has 14 residues. In DNA form, the CDR3 reads TGCGCCAGCAGCCTGGACGGTCCAAACTATGGCTACACCTTC. Its translation: CASSLDGPNYGYTF.

J is TRBJ1-4 and V is TRBV2; D unresolved. V was shortened by 7 bases and J by 7 bases, with 13 bases between the two germline ends. Germline CDR1 SNHLY, CDR2 FYNNEI. The CDR3 is 13 amino acids. The CDR3 DNA sequence: TGTGCCAGCACCCTAGATTGGACTGAAAAACTGTTTTTT. Its protein product is CASTLDWTEKLFF.

V and J are TRBV28 and TRBJ1-1; tentatively, D is TRBD1 (6 bases). V lost 7 bases to trimming and J lost 1 base, with 16 bases between them. Germline assignment: CDR1 MDHEN and CDR2 SYDVKM. This CDR3 comprises 15 residues. CDR3 residues: CASTIGGTKNTEAFF. In nucleotides, the CDR3 is TGTGCCAGCACTATAGGGGGGACAAAGAACACTGAAGCTTTCTTT.

This chain uses TRBV15 with TRBJ2-1; TRBD1 aligns across 9 bases. CDR3 size: 18 residues. Germline lookup yields CDR1 LNHNV and CDR2 YYDKDF (reference sequence). Trimming cost V 0 bases and J 7 bases; bases outside gene matches: 13. The CDR3 nucleotides are TGTGCCACCAGCAGAGACGACATTTTTTCGGACAGGGGTAATGAGCAGTTCTTC. This sequence encodes CATSRDDIFSDRGNEQFF.

This sequence joins TRBV20-1 and TRBJ2-7, with D possibly called TRBD1 or TRBD2 (5 bases each). CDR3 size: 14 residues. Trimming took off 3 bases at V and 3 bases at J, with 15 bases between the two ends. The germline V gene encodes CDR1 DFQATT and CDR2 SNEGSKA (reference sequence). Here the CDR3 DNA reads TGCAGTGCTAGTGTCCCAGGGACGTACTACGAGCAGTACTTC. Translated, it gives CSASVPGTYYEQYF.

V usage is TRBV4-1 and J usage is TRBJ2-1; D may match TRBD1 or TRBD2 (5 bases each). The CDR3 runs to 15 residues. Trimming took off 3 bases at V and 7 bases at J, with 16 bases between the two ends. CDR1 is MGHRA and CDR2 is YSYEKL in the germline V gene. Here the CDR3 reads CASSHLGRAKNEQFF. The CDR3 DNA follows: TGCGCCAGCAGCCACTTGGGGCGGGCAAAGAATGAGCAGTTCTTC.

The rearrangement joins TRBV5-1 to TRBJ2-5; D uncertain. CDR1 and CDR2 (germline): SGHRS, YFSETQ. CDR3 size: 9 residues. Trimming removed 8 bases at V and 2 bases at J, with 1 base between. CDR3 sequence (DNA): TGCGCCAGACAAGAGACCCAGTACTTC. Its translation: CARQETQYF.

The chain uses TRBV5-4 and TRBJ1-2; 12 bases align to TRBD1. The CDR3 is 16 residues long. The J segment lost 3 bases and the V segment lost 2 bases, leaving 5 bases of the junction unmatched. Per the germline V gene, CDR1 is SGHNT and CDR2 is YYREEE (reference sequence). The CDR3 is CASSLPGTGGDYGYTF. The CDR3 nucleotides are TGTGCCAGCAGCTTACCCGGGACAGGGGGCGACTATGGCTACACCTTC.

The V and J genes are TRBV3-1 (or the pseudogene TRBV3-2) and TRBJ2-5; TRBD2 aligns across 10 bases. V was clipped by 1 base and J by 4 bases; unmatched bases: 12. Germline CDR1 is LGHDT and CDR2 is YNNKEL (reference sequence). This CDR3 spans 18 amino acids. CDR3 loop: CASSQVQAGGPGRETQYF. In DNA, the CDR3 is TGTGCCAGCAGCCAAGTCCAAGCGGGGGGGCCGGGTCGAGAGACCCAGTACTTC.

The gene calls are TRBV6-6 and TRBJ1-2; 9 bases are a match to TRBD1. The V segment lost 5 bases and the J segment 2 bases; nucleotides outside the gene matches: 9. Germline CDR1 and CDR2: MNHNY and SVGAGI (reference sequence). The CDR3 is 16 residues long. CDR3 sequence (DNA): TGTGCCAGCAGTCGGAGCGACAGGGGGGAAAACTATGGCTACACCTTC. Its protein product is CASSRSDRGENYGYTF.